This TCR beta chain was documented in a study of T-cell memory formation after mild COVID-19. This clonotype came up a few times. TCRdb re-analysed the 5' RACE reads in MiXCR, keeping a single row per CDR3 protein. This sample has some 70,000 distinct CDR3 sequences; over 15% occur once, and the top ten carry 25% to 35%. The receptor comes from an adult woman who had mild COVID-19 (a few samples of this study predate the infection). Cell type and time point are not known. Input material: PBMCs or a T cell subset sorted from them (not recorded which).

The CDR3 loop is CASSQADRVEQFF. The DNA of the CDR3 is TGCGCCAGCAGCCAAGCCGACAGGGTTGAGCAGTTCTTC. The chain combines TRBV4-1 with TRBJ2-1; 7 nucleotides align to TRBD1. Germline V gives CDR1 MGHRA, CDR2 YSYEKL. This CDR3 has 13 residues. J lost 9 bases, V lost 1 base, and 3 bases had no gene match.